This T cell receptor beta chain was found in a study of T-cell memory formation after mild COVID-19. V lost 6 bases and J lost 1, with 6 bases in between. The CDR3 runs 12 residues. Germline CDR1 and CDR2: MNHNY and SVGAGI (reference sequence). Study-wide results and caveats: The study found balanced CD4/CD8 in clones contracting day 15 to 85 and a CD4+ lean in later expanders. Memory from before infection featured some responding clones, which suggests cross-reactive memory joined. Clones that contracted clustered mainly in CM and EM if CD4+ and in EMRA if CD8+.

Using its own MiXCR run on the 5' RACE reads, TCRdb lists one record per CDR3 protein. The table has about 410,000 distinct CDR3 sequences, under 20% seen once. This clonotype has just a few counts. What it binds is unknown. The rearrangement links TRBV6-6 to TRBJ1-1; D is ambiguous. The source of this sequence is a man between 18 and 35 years old who had mild COVID-19 (a few samples of this study predate the infection). Cell type and time point are not known. Sequences were obtained from PBMCs or a T cell subset sorted from them (not recorded which). CDR3 residues: CASRESNTEAFF. The CDR3 DNA reads TGTGCCAGCAGGGAGTCGAACACTGAAGCTTTCTTT.